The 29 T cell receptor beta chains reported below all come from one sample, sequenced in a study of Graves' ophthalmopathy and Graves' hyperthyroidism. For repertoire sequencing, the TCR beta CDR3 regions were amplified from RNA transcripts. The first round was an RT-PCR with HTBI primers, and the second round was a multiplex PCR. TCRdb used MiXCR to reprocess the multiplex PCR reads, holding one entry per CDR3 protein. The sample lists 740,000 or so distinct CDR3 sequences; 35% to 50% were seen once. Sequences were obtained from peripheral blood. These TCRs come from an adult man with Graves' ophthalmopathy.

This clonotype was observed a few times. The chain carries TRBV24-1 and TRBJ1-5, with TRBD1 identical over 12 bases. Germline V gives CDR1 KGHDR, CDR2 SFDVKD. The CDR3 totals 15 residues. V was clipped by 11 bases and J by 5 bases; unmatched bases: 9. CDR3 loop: CASRSGTGGDQPQHF. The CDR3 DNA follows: TGTGCCAGCAGGTCCGGGACAGGGGGCGATCAGCCCCAGCATTTT.

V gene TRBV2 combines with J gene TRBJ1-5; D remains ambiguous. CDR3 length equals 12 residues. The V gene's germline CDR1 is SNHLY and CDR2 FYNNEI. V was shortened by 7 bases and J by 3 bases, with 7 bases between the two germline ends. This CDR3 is CASTQNNQPQHF. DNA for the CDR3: TGTGCCAGCACACAGAACAATCAGCCCCAGCATTTT.

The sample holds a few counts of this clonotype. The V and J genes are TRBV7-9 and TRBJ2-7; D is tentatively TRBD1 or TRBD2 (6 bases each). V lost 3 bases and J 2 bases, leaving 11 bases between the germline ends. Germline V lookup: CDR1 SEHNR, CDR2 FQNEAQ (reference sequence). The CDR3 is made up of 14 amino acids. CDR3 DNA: TGTGCCAGCAGCTTGGGGGGACACACCTACGAGCAGTACTTC. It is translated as CASSLGGHTYEQYF.

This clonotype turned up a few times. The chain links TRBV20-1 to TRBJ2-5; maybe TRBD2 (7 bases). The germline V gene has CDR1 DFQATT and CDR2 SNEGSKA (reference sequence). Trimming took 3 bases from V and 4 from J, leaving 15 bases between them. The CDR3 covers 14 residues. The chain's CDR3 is CSASWKGGGETQYF. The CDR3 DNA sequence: TGCAGTGCTAGCTGGAAGGGGGGGGGAGAGACCCAGTACTTC.

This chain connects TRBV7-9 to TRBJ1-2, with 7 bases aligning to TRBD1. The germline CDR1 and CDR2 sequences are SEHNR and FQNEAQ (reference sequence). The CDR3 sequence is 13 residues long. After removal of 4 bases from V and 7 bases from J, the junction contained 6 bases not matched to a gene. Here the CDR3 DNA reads TGTGCCAGCAGCTCCACAGGGGAAGGTGGCTACACCTTC. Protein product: CASSSTGEGGYTF.

CDR3 DNA sequence: TGTGCCAGCAGCAACCGGGACAGGGGGCTGCACGAGCAGTACTTC. Amino acids: CASSNRDRGLHEQYF. The J gene is TRBJ2-7, the V gene TRBV11-1; TRBD1 aligns across 12 bases. The CDR3 loop spans 15 amino acids. Germline CDR1 SGHAT, CDR2 FQDESV (reference sequence). J was trimmed by 5 bases and V by 5 bases; bases with no gene match: 7.

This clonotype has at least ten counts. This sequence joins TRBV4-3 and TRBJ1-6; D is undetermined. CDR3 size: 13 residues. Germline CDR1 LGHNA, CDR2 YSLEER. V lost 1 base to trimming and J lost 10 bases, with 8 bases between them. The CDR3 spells CASSQAASSPLHF. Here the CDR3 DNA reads TGCGCCAGCAGCCAAGCGGCGTCATCACCCCTCCACTTT.

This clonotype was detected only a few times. CDR3: CSVARLTGASYEQYF. The CDR3 DNA follows: TGCAGCGTTGCCAGGTTGACAGGGGCCTCCTACGAGCAGTACTTC. The chain has TRBV29-1 and TRBJ2-7; TRBD1 aligns across 8 bases. Germline-derived CDR1 and CDR2 are SQVTM and ANQGSEA. CDR3 length equals 15 residues. After removal of 4 bases from V and 0 bases from J, the junction contained 8 bases not matched to a gene.

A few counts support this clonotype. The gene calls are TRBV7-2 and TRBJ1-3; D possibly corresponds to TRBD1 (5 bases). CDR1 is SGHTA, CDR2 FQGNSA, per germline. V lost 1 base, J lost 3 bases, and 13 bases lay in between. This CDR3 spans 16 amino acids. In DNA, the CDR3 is TGTGCCAGCAGCTTAGATCCGGGGCCCAGTGGAAACACCATATATTTT. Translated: CASSLDPGPSGNTIYF.

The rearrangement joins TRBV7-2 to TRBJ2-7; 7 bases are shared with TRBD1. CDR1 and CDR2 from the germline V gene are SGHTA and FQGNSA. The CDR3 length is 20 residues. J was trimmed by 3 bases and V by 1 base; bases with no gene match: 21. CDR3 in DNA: TGTGCCAGCAGCTTAGTACGGGTTTGGAGACAGGGTAAATCTCACTACGAGCAGTACTTC. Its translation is CASSLVRVWRQGKSHYEQYF.

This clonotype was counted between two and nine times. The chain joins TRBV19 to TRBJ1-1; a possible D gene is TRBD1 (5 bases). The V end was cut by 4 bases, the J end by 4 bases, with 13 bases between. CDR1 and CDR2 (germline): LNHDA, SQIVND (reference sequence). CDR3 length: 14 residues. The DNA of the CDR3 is TGTGCCAGTAGTACAAACCAGGGCAGCACTGAAGCTTTCTTT. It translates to CASSTNQGSTEAFF.

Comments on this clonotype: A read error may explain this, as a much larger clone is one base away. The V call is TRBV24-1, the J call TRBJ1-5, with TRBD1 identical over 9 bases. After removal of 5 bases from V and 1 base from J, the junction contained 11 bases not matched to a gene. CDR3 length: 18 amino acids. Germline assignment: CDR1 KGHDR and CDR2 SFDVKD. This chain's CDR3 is CATSGPGQGRDSNQPQHF. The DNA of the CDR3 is TGTGCCACCAGTGGTCCGGGACAGGGACGGGACAGCAATCAGCCCCAGCATTTT.

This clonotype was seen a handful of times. The CDR3 DNA is TGCAGTGCTAGAGATCCGGCAGGGTACTATTCACCCCTCCACTTT. Translation gives CSARDPAGYYSPLHF. J is TRBJ1-6 and V is TRBV20-1; tentatively, D is TRBD1 (5 bases). Germline assignment: CDR1 DFQATT and CDR2 SNEGSKA (reference sequence). V dropped 0 bases and J dropped 8 bases, with 14 bases sitting between them. This CDR3 has 15 amino acids.

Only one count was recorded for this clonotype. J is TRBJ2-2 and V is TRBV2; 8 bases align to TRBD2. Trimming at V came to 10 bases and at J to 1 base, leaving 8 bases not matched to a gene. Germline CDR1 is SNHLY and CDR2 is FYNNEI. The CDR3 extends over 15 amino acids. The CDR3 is CAIPLGGENTGELFF. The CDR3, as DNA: TGTGCCATCCCTCTCGGGGGGGAGAACACCGGGGAGCTGTTTTTT.

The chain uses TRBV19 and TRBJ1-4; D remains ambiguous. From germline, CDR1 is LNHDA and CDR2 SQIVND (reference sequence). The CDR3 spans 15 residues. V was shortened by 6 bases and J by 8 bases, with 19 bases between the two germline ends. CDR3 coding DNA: TGTGCCAGTAGCCGACCCTCTGGGCGAGGAGAAAAACTGTTTTTT. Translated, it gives CASSRPSGRGEKLFF. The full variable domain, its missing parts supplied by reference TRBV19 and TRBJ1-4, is DGGITQSPKYLFRKEGQNVTLSCEQNLNHDAMYWYRQDPGQGLRLIYYSQIVNDFQKGDIAEGYSVSREKKESFPLTVTSAQKNPTAFYLCASSRPSGRGEKLFFGSGTQLSVL.

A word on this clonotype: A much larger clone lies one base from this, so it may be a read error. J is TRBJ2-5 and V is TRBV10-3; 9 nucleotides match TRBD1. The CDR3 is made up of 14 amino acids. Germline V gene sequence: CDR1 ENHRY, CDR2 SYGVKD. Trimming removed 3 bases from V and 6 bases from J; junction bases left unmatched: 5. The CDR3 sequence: CAISDWTGAKTQYF. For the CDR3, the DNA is TGTGCCATCAGTGATTGGACAGGGGCTAAGACCCAGTACTTC.

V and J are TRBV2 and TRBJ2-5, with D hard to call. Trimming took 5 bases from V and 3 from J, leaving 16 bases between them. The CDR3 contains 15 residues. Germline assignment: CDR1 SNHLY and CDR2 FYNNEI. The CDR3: CASSPPPGPKETQYF. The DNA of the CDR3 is TGTGCCAGCAGTCCCCCCCCAGGACCTAAAGAGACCCAGTACTTC.

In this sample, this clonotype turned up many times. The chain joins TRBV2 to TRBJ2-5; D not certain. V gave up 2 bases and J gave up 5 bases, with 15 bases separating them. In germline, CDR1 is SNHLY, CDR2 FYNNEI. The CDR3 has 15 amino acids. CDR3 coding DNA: TGTGCCAGCAGTGAATTAGTGGGTTTGTCCGAGACCCAGTACTTC. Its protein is CASSELVGLSETQYF.

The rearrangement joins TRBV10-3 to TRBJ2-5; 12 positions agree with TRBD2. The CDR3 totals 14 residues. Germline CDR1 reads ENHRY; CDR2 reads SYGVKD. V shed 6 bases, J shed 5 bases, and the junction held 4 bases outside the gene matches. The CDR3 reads CAIRTSGGIETQYF. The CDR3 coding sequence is TGTGCCATCAGGACTAGCGGGGGTATTGAGACCCAGTACTTC.

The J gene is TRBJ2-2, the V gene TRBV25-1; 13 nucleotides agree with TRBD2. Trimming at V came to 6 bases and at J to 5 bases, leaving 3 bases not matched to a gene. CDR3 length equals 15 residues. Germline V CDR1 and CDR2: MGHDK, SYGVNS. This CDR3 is CASSGLAGETGELFF. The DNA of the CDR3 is TGTGCCAGCAGCGGACTAGCGGGAGAAACCGGGGAGCTGTTTTTT.

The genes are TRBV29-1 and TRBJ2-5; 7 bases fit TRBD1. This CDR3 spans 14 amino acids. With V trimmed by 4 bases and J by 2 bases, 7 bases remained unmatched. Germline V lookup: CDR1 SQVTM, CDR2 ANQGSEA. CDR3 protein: CSVGQGPGQETQYF. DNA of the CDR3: TGCAGCGTTGGACAGGGCCCAGGGCAAGAGACCCAGTACTTC.

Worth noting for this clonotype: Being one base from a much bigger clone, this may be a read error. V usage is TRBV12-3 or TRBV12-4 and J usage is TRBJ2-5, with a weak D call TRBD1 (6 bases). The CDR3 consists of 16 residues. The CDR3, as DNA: TGTCCCAGCAGCCCAACTATTTGGGGGCAGCGGGAGACCCAGTACTTC. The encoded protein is CPSSPTIWGQRETQYF.

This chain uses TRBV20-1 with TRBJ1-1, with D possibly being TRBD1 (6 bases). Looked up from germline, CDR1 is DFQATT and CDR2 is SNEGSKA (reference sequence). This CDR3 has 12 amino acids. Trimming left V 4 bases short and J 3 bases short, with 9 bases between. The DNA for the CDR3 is TGCAGTGCTAAGGGGGGCGACACTGAAGCTTTCTTT. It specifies CSAKGGDTEAFF.

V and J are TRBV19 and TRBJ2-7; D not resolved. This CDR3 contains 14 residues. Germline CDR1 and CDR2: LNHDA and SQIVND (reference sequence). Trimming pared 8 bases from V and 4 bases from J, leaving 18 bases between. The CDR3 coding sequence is TGTGCCAGTTCCTTCGCGATGGCAGAATACGAGCAGTACTTC. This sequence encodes CASSFAMAEYEQYF. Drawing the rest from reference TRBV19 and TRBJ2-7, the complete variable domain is DGGITQSPKYLFRKEGQNVTLSCEQNLNHDAMYWYRQDPGQGLRLIYYSQIVNDFQKGDIAEGYSVSREKKESFPLTVTSAQKNPTAFYLCASSFAMAEYEQYFGPGTRLTVT.

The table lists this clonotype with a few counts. The CDR3, as DNA: TGCAGTGCTAGAGACGGAACTAGTCCAGGGGAGACCCAGTACTTC. It translates to CSARDGTSPGETQYF. The chain links TRBV20-1 to TRBJ2-5; D may be TRBD1 or TRBD2 (5 bases each). The V gene lost 0 bases and the J gene lost 5 bases, with 16 bases spanning the gap. The CDR3 length is 15 residues. CDR1 is DFQATT, CDR2 SNEGSKA, per germline (reference sequence).

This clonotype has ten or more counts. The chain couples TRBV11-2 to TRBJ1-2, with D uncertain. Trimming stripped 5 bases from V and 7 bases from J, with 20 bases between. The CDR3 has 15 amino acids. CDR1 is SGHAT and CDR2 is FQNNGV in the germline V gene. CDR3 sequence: CASSPMTSNLGGYTF. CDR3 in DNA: TGTGCCAGCAGCCCAATGACGTCTAATCTTGGTGGCTACACCTTC. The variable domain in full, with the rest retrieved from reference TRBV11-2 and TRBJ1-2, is EAGVAQSPRYKIIEKRQSVAFWCNPISGHATLYWYQQILGQGPKLLIQFQNNGVVDDSQLPKDRFSAERLKGVDSTLKIQPAKLEDSAVYLCASSPMTSNLGGYTFGSGTRLTVV.

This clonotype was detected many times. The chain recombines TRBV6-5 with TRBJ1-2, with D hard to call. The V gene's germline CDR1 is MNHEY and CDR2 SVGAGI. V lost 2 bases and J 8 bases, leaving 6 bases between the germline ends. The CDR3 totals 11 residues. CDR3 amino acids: CASSYGNGYTF. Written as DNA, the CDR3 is TGTGCCAGCAGTTACGGGAACGGCTACACCTTC.

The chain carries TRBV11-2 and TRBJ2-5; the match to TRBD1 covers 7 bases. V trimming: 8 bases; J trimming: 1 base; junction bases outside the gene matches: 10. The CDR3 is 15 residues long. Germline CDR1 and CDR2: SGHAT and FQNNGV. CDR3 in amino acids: CASRPSDRLQETQYF. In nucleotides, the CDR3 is TGTGCCAGCCGCCCATCGGACAGGCTCCAAGAGACCCAGTACTTC.

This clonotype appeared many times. CDR3 bases: TGTGCCAGCAGCCAGACCGGACAGGGCCATGGCTACACCTTC. This encodes CASSQTGQGHGYTF. The V gene is TRBV7-2, the J gene TRBJ1-2, with TRBD1 matching over 8 bases. Per germline, CDR1 SGHTA and CDR2 FQGNSA. CDR3 length: 14 residues. J gave up 6 bases and V 5 bases, and 8 bases lay outside the gene matches.